This passage covers 3 T cell receptor beta chains from one sample sequenced in a study of blood T cell repertoires in COVID-19. TCRdb's copy holds only in-frame clones and misses some; the assay was immunoSEQ multiplex PCR. The sample comprises 140,000 to 150,000 clones, around 83% of which are singletons, and 2.6% rests with the top ten. Sequencing was done on a sample of peripheral blood. The origin of the receptors is a human donor with acute or convalescent COVID-19. The donor label of this sample is uncertain.

The V gene is TRBV5-1, the J gene TRBJ2-3; unclear D gene. The CDR3 is 13 residues long. V was cut by 0 bases and J by 3 bases, with 5 bases left in between. Per the germline V gene, CDR1 is SGHRS and CDR2 is YFSETQ. CDR3: CASSLGQTDTQYF. CDR3 nucleotides: TGCGCCAGCAGCTTGGGGCAGACAGATACGCAGTATTTT.

About this clone itself: The junction shows a germline mismatch at one end, possibly a read error. V usage is TRBV5-6 and J usage is TRBJ2-1; 9 bases line up with TRBD2. The CDR3 runs 13 residues. Germline CDR1 reads SGHDT; CDR2 reads YYEEEE. CDR3 in DNA: TGTGCGAGCAGCTTAGGACTAGCGACCTCACAGTTCTTC. Its protein product is CASSLGLATSQFF.

This chain connects TRBV10-3 to TRBJ2-3; D call uncertain. Germline V gives CDR1 ENHRY, CDR2 SYGVKD. This CDR3 has 13 amino acids. The V and J ends lost 6 bases and 3 bases respectively, with 10 bases between them. The CDR3 protein is CAISLQATDTQYF. In DNA form, the CDR3 reads TGTGCCATCAGCCTCCAGGCTACAGATACGCAGTATTTT.